Reported below is one T cell receptor beta chain. V lost 5 bases and J lost 8, with 13 bases in between. This CDR3 is 13 amino acids long. Germline CDR1 is LNHDA and CDR2 is SQIVND (reference sequence). The sample comes from a study of blood T cell repertoires in COVID-19. Sequenced by immunoSEQ multiplex PCR; TCRdb stores in-frame clones only, minus some. The sample yields 250,000 or so clones, 70% to 90% seen once. The sequencing sample was made of peripheral blood. The gene calls are TRBV19 and TRBJ2-1; a weak D match, TRBD2 (5 bases). This TCR came from a woman between 40 and 50 years old who had recovered from COVID-19. The CDR3 DNA reads as TGTGCCAGTAGTTGGAGGACGTCCCATGAGCAGTTCTTC. The encoded protein is CASSWRTSHEQFF.